Given below is one T cell receptor (beta chain) in context. Its specificity is not known. This sample stems from a study of radiation and T cells in renal cell carcinoma. Study-wide results and caveats: Top tumor clonotypes rose in blood 2 weeks post-radiation, then contracted. Without pretreatment biopsies, baseline tumor clonotype presence was undetermined.

The time point was: blood 4 weeks post-SBRT, at nephrectomy. Regarding treatment: 15 Gy SBRT to primary tumor, nephrectomy 4 weeks later. Blood was sampled at baseline, 2 weeks and 4 weeks after SBRT. The patient's renal cell carcinoma had clear cell pathology. The CDR3 runs 16 residues. Unmatched junction bases numbered 10, after V lost 2 bases and J lost 4 bases. Germline V gene sequence: CDR1 SGHNT, CDR2 YYREEE (reference sequence). Clones were read by immunoSEQ multiplex PCR, and TCRdb kept only the in-frame ones, dropping some. This table has approximately 170,000 clones, roughly nine tenths appearing once.

The sample here was blood, taken from a patient whose treatment included radiotherapy and nephrectomy. The chain couples TRBV5-4 to TRBJ1-2; TRBD1 matches 8 bases. The receptor was isolated from a woman aged 45-60 years with renal cell carcinoma. CDR3 in DNA: TGTGCCAGCAGCTTACCGGGGGTAACAGGGGGCTATGGCTACACCTTC. This gives the protein CASSLPGVTGGYGYTF.